This T cell receptor beta chain was recovered during a study of T cell changes during pregnancy in multiple sclerosis. This clone has only one observation. The assay was immunoSEQ multiplex PCR, and TCRdb's table has in-frame clones only and misses some. The repertoire holds around 100,000 clones, with 92% as singletons. The CDR3 spans 17 residues. The V gene's germline CDR1 is SGHVT and CDR2 SQSDAQ. The V end lost 1 base, the J end lost 4 bases, and 17 bases lay between the germline ends. The chain is built from TRBV7-4 and TRBJ1-3; a weak D match, TRBD1 (6 bases). This clonotype was sampled from a female donor with multiple sclerosis, enrolled in a pregnancy study. The sequencing used peripheral blood, collected after pregnancy. CDR3 amino acids: CASSLVSGGFPGNTIYF. The CDR3 DNA reads as TGTGCCAGCAGCTTAGTCTCGGGGGGCTTCCCCGGAAACACCATATATTTT.